Following are 5 T cell receptor beta chains from one sample sequenced in a study of blood T cell repertoires in COVID-19. The data were produced by immunoSEQ multiplex PCR, yet TCRdb's version contains in-frame clones alone and is incomplete. Here the sample spans a few hundred thousand clones, about 85% being singletons. The sample consisted of peripheral blood. Receptors originate from a young man with active or convalescent COVID-19.

The chain has TRBV5-1 and TRBJ1-3; D gene uncertain. This CDR3 is built from 15 residues. Germline loops: CDR1 SGHRS, CDR2 YFSETQ. Trimming removed 0 bases at V and 4 bases at J, with 11 bases between. This CDR3 is CASSLAGNIGNTIYF. In DNA, the CDR3 is TGCGCCAGCAGCTTGGCGGGGAACATCGGAAACACCATATATTTT.

The chain recombines TRBV27 with TRBJ2-5, with 7 bases fitting TRBD2. CDR1 is MNHEY, CDR2 SMNVEV, per germline (reference sequence). With V trimmed by 4 bases and J by 4 bases, 9 bases remained unmatched. CDR3 size: 15 residues. CDR3 in amino acids: CASSSLTSSGETQYF. DNA for the CDR3: TGTGCCAGCAGTTCCTTGACTAGCTCTGGAGAGACCCAGTACTTC.

The chain joins TRBV7-9 to TRBJ2-7; 7 bases map to TRBD1. Germline trimming cut 1 base from V and 5 bases from J; bases unmatched to any gene: 8. The CDR3 length is 15 residues. Germline values: CDR1 SEHNR, CDR2 FQNEAQ (reference sequence). CDR3 DNA: TGTGCCAGCAGCTTAGACCTAACAGGGGTCCACGAGCAGTACTTC. It is translated as CASSLDLTGVHEQYF.

The chain recombines TRBV10-3 with TRBJ2-7; 7 positions agree with TRBD1. Losses at the gene ends were 10 bases for V and 4 bases for J; bases not matched to a gene: 10. The CDR3 runs to 13 residues. Germline CDR1 and CDR2: ENHRY and SYGVKD. The CDR3: CATDPAGGYEQYF. The CDR3 DNA follows: TGTGCCACTGACCCCGCAGGGGGTTACGAGCAGTACTTC.

The V call is TRBV29-1, the J call TRBJ2-5; no reliable D call. Trimming left V 7 bases short and J 5 bases short, with 8 bases between. There are 10 residues in the CDR3. Germline-derived CDR1 and CDR2 are SQVTM and ANQGSEA. CDR3 in amino acids: CSGSEETQYF. DNA of the CDR3: TGCAGCGGGTCTGAGGAGACCCAGTACTTC.